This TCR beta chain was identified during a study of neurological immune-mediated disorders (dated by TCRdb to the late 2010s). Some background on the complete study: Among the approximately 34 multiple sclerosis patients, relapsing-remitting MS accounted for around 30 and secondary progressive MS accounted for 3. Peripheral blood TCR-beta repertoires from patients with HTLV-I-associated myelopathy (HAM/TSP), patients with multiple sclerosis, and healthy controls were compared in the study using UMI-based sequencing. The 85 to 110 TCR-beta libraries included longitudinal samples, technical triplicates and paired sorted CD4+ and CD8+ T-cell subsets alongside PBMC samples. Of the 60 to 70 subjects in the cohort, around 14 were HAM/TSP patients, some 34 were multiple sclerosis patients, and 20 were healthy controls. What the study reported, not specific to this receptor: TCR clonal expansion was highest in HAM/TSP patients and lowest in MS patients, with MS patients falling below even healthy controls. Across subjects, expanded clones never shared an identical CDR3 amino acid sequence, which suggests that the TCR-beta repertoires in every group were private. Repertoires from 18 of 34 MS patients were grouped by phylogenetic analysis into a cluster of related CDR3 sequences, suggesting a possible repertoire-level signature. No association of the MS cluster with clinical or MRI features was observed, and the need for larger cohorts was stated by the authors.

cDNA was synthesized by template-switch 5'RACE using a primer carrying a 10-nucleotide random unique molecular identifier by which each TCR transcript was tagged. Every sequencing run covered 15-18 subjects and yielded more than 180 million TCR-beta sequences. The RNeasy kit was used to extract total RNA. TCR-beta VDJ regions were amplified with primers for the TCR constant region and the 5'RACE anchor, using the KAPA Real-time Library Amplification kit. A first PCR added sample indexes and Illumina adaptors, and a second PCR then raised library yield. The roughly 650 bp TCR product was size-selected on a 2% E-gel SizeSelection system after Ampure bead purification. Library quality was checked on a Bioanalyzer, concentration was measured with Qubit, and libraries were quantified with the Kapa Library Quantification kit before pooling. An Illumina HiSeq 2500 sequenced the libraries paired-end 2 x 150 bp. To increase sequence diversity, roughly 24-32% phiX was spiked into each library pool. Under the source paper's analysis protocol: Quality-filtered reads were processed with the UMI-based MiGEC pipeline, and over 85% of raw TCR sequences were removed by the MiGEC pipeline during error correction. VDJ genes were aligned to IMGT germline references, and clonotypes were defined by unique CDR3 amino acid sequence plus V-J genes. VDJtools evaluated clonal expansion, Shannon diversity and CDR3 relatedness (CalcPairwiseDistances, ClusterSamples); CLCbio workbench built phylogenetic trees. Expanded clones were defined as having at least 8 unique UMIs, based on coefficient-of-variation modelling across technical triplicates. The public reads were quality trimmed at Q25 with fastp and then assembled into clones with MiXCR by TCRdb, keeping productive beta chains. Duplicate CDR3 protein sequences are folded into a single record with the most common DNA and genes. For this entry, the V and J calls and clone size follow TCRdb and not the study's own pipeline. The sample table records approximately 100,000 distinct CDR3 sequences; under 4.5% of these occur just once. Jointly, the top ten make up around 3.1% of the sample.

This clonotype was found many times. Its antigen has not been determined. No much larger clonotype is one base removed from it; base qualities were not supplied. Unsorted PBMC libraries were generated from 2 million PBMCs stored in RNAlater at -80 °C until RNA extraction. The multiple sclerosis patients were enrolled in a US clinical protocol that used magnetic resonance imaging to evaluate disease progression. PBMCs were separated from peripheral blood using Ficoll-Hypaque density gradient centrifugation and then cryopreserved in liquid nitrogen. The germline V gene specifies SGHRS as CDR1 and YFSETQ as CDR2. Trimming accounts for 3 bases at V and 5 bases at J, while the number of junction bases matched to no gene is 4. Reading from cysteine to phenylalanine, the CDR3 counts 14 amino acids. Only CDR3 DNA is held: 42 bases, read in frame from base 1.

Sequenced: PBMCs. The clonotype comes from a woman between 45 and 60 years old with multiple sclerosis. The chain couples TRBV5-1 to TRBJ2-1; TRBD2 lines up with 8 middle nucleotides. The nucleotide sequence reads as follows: TGCGCCAGCAGCTCGGGGGGGGCCCACAATGAGCAGTTCTTC. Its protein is CASSSGGAHNEQFF. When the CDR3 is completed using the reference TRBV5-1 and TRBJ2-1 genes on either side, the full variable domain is KAGVTQTPRYLIKTRGQQVTLSCSPISGHRSVSWYQQTPGQGLQFLFEYFSETQRNKGNFPGRFSGRQFSNSRSEMNVSTLELGDSALYLCASSSGGAHNEQFFGPGTRLTVL.